This T cell receptor (beta chain) is from a study of T-cell memory formation after mild COVID-19. As for the study in general: Largely, TCR clusters stayed within a single donor.

This clonotype has a handful of counts. The CDR3 consists of 16 residues. Germline V gene sequence: CDR1 LGHNA, CDR2 YNFKEQ. The trim removed 4 bases at V and 4 bases at J, leaving 6 bases unmatched. Libraries for TCRalpha and TCRbeta carried sample barcodes and unique molecular identifiers via 5'RACE. TCRdb fed the 5' RACE reads into MiXCR, producing one record per CDR3 protein. Altogether 250,000 to 350,000 distinct CDR3 sequences are present, around 15% being singletons, with the ten largest covering approximately 25%. This receptor was taken from a man younger than 30 who had mild COVID-19 (a few samples of this study predate the infection). Cell type and time point are not known. The chain carries TRBV4-2 and TRBJ2-3; TRBD2 aligns across 12 bases. The material sequenced was PBMCs or a T cell subset sorted from them (not recorded which). This chain's CDR3 is CASSRLTSGGADTQYF. The DNA of the CDR3 is TGTGCCAGCAGCCGCCTGACTAGCGGGGGAGCAGATACGCAGTATTTT.